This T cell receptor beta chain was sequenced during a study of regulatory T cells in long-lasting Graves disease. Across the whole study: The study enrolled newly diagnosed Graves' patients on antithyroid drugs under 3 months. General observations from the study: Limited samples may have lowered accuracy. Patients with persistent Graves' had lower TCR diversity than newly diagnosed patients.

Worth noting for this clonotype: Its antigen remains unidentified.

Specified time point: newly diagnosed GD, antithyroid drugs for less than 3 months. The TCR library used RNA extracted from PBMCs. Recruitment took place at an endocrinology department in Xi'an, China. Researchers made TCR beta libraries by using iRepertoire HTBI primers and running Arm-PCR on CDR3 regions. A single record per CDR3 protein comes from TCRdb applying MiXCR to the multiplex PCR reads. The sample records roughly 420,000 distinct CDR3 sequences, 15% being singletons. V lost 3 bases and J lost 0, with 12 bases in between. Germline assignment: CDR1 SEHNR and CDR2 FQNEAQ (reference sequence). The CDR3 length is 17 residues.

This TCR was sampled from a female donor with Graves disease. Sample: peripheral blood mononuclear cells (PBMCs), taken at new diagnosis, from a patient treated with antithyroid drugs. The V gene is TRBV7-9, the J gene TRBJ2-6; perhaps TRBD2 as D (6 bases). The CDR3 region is CASSFRGSGSGANVLTF. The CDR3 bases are TGTGCCAGCAGCTTTAGAGGTAGCGGCTCTGGGGCCAACGTCCTGACTTTC.